This TCR beta chain was recovered during a study of beta chain features in type 1 diabetes (dated by TCRdb to the late 2010s). With regard to the full study: Mean age, gender distribution, total cell number and subset yield were not different between patients and healthy donors. A total of 85 million to 140 million sorted cells were examined across all samples, and the number of cells per subset was strongly correlated with RNA yield. In the study, TCRB repertoires of sorted circulating CD4+ T cell subsets from recently diagnosed type 1 diabetes patients were compared with those of matched healthy donors. Regulatory and stem cell-like memory subsets were obtained from only 8 patients and roughly eight healthy donors, while naive and central memory subsets were obtained from all 30 or so donors.

All of the isolated RNA was reverse transcribed with the High Capacity cDNA Reverse Transcription Kit, so expressed TCRB transcripts were sequenced. Deep immunoSEQ sequencing was applied to naive, central memory and regulatory T cell samples, giving an average of around 3.4 million total reads per sample. Sorted cells were lysed in RLT buffer, and RNA was extracted using DNase-treated RNeasy Micro or Mini kits according to cell number. To prevent cross-contamination, each cell subset was processed individually, whereas patient and healthy donor samples were processed jointly. TCRB sequences were amplified from cDNA with the immunoSEQ multiplex PCR, producing 87-bp fragments spanning the CDR3 region. Sequencing of the amplicons was done on the Illumina HiSeq platform. The published analysis was carried out like this. Synthetic template baselines were used to correct PCR bias computationally, reads within Hamming distance 2 were collapsed together, and singletons that could not be merged were discarded. Reads were aligned against IMGT to assign V, D and J genes, CDR3 length and insertions or deletions at six rearrangement sites. Within each subset, clonotype counts were normalized to the number of sorted cells before true diversity and Gini coefficients were calculated with the tcR R package. The overlap coefficient, calculated on TCRB nucleotide sequences, was used to quantify repertoire sharing. As a proxy for the pre-selection repertoire, out-of-frame TCRB sequences from naive cells were analyzed. The table was pulled from immuneACCESS by TCRdb, which kept in-frame rearrangements only. Such tables lose some clones; where checked, under half of the loss comes from unresolved V genes, and the rest has no known cause. The V and J calls and clone size are taken from that table; D and trimming were inferred from the DNA. The table for this sample lists about 270,000 clones; more than 13% of them were counted only once. The ten top clones hold approximately 0.015% of the sample.

General findings and caveats noted by the study authors: A moderate but significant shortening of TCRB CDR3 length was observed in type 1 diabetes patients in all four CD4+ subsets. Naive, central memory and regulatory TCRB repertoires appeared more similar among patients than among healthy donors. Because cDNA rather than genomic DNA was sequenced, highly expressing activated cells could have been over-represented, although no difference in activation and CD3 levels was found between groups. At VDJ recombination sites, type 1 diabetes patients had fewer insertions and more deleted nucleotides, which implies abnormalities in thymic rearrangement. PCR may preferentially amplify shorter templates, but because patient and control samples were amplified and corrected together, any resulting skew would affect both groups equally. Only small numbers of individuals were included in the HLA sub-analyses, which left unresolved whether HLA type had any influence on TCRB rearrangement.

V and J are trimmed by 0 bases and 7 bases, and the gene matches miss 7 bases of the junction. The germline V gene supplies CDR1 SGHRS and CDR2 YFSETQ. Including the terminal cysteine and phenylalanine, the CDR3 comprises 15 residues. The read is trimmed to its CDR3 DNA, 45 bases read in frame from base 1. Each donor gave one peripheral blood draw, about 100 mL on average, collected into heparinised tubes. Using a panel that included CD45RO, CCR7, CD25, CD127, CD95 and CD27, naive, central memory, regulatory and stem cell-like memory CD4+ T cells were sorted on a BD FACSAria II. All sorted populations exceeded 95% purity. PBMCs were isolated immediately by Lymphoprep density gradient centrifugation and stained directly without culture. Samples were stained and sorted in pairs, with one healthy donor and one patient per experiment, so that batch effects were minimized. This clone was observed a few times. Its antigen is unknown. Qualities for individual bases were not recorded, and no much larger clone is one base off.

The V gene is TRBV5-1 and the J gene is TRBJ2-1, with 7 bases in between that match TRBD2. Sequencing was done on a sample of naive CD4+ T cells from blood. The cell subset or site label here, explained by the study, means: true naive CD4+ T cells. The clonotype comes from a man aged 25-45 years with type 1 diabetes. The DNA is TGCGCCAGCAGCTTGGGTGAGACTAGCATGAATGAGCAGTTCTTC. Its amino acids are CASSLGETSMNEQFF.